This T cell receptor beta chain derives from a study of blood T cell repertoires in COVID-19. The overall study: The samples span acute and convalescent COVID-19 from the United States, Italy and Spain. The analysed material was cDNA or gDNA that came from T cells, B-cell-depleted T cells, or PBMCs.

The CDR3 totals 14 residues. The germline V gene encodes CDR1 MNHEY and CDR2 SMNVEV (reference sequence). Unmatched junction bases numbered 2, after V lost 2 bases and J lost 2 bases. Followed over time, Seattle patients had been enrolled while infection was active. Profiled with immunoSEQ multiplex PCR; TCRdb holds only in-frame clones, not every one. The sample shows roughly 410,000 clones, about 88% of them seen only once. V usage is TRBV27 and J usage is TRBJ2-7; 8 bases match TRBD2. The specimen sequenced was peripheral blood. The receptor was isolated from a woman in her thirties or forties with COVID-19, enrolled during active disease. In DNA, the CDR3 is TGTGCCAGCAGTTTAAAGGGACTAGCCTACGAGCAGTACTTC. Translated: CASSLKGLAYEQYF.